The TCR beta chain described here comes from a study of blood T cell repertoires in COVID-19. Assay used: immunoSEQ multiplex PCR; TCRdb lists only in-frame clones, some missing. The table has 110,000 or so clones, about nine tenths seen once. The CDR3 is 16 amino acids. CDR1 SGHAT and CDR2 FQDESV come from the germline V gene (reference sequence). Losses at the gene ends were 6 bases for V and 2 bases for J; bases not matched to a gene: 9. Sequenced sample: peripheral blood. The rearrangement uses TRBV11-1 and TRBJ1-1, with 10 bases aligning to TRBD1. The source of this sequence is a woman aged 50 to 65 with acute or convalescent COVID-19. The CDR3 spells CASSPRQGADNTEAFF. DNA for the CDR3: TGTGCCAGCAGTCCAAGACAGGGGGCAGATAACACTGAAGCTTTCTTT.